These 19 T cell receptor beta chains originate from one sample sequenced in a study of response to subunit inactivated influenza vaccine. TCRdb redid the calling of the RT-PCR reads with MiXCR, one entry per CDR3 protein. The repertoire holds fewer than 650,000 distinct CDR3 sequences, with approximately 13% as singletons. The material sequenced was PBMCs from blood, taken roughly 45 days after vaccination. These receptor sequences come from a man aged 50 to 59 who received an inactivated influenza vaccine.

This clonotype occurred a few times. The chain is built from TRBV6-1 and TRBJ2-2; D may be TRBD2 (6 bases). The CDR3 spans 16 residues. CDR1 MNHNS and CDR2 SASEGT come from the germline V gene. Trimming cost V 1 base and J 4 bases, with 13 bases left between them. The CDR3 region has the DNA TGTGCCAGCAGTGAAGTGGGAGGCGTTTTCACCGGGGAGCTGTTTTTT. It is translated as CASSEVGGVFTGELFF.

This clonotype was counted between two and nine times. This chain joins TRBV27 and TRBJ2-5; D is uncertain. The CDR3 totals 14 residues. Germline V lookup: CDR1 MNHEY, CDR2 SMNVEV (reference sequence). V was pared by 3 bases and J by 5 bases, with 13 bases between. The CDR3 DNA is TGTGCCAGCAGTTTTGCAGGAAATGGGGAGACCCAGTACTTC. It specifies CASSFAGNGETQYF.

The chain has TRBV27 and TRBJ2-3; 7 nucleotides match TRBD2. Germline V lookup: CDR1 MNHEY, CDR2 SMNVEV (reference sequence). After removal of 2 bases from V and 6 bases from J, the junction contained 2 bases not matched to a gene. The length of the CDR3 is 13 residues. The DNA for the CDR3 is TGTGCCAGCAGTTTAGGGGGGGTGGATACGCAGTATTTT. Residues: CASSLGGVDTQYF.

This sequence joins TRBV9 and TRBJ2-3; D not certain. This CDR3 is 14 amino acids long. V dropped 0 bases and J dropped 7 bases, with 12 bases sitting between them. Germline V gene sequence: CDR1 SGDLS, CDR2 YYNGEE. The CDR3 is CASSVGDPAYTQYF. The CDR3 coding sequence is TGTGCCAGCAGCGTAGGTGACCCGGCGTATACGCAGTATTTT.

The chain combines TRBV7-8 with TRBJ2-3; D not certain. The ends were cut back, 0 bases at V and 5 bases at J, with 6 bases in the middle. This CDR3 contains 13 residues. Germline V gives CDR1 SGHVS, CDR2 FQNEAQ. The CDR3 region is CASSLALLDTQYF. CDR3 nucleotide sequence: TGTGCCAGCAGCTTAGCGCTTTTAGATACGCAGTATTTT. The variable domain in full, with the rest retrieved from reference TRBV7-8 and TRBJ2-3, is GAGVSQSPRYKVAKRGQDVALRCDPISGHVSLFWYQQALGQGPEFLTYFQNEAQLDKSGLPSDRFFAERPEGSVSTLKIQRTQQEDSAVYLCASSLALLDTQYFGPGTRLTVL.

The chain's CDR3 is CASTPGTSNSPLHF. The CDR3, as DNA: TGTGCCAGCACCCCAGGGACTTCTAATTCACCCCTCCACTTT. The gene calls are TRBV12-3 or TRBV12-4 and TRBJ1-6, with D tentatively TRBD1 (5 bases). The V gene lost 7 bases and the J gene lost 6 bases, with 13 bases spanning the gap. This CDR3 has 14 amino acids.

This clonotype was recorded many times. The CDR3 nucleotides are TGTGCCAGCAGCAAGACTAGCGGGTCTTACAATGAGCAGTTCTTC. Translated: CASSKTSGSYNEQFF. The V gene is TRBV7-2, the J gene TRBJ2-1; 10 bases fit TRBD2. With V trimmed by 5 bases and J by 4 bases, 5 bases remained unmatched. CDR1 is SGHTA, CDR2 FQGNSA, per germline. The CDR3 runs to 15 residues.

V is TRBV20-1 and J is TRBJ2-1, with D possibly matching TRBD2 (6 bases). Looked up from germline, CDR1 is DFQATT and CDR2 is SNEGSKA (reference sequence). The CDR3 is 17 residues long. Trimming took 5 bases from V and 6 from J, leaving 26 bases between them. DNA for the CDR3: TGCAGTGCTCTAAAAACCTTCCGGAGGGGCCCCCTCAATGAGCAGTTCTTC. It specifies CSALKTFRRGPLNEQFF.

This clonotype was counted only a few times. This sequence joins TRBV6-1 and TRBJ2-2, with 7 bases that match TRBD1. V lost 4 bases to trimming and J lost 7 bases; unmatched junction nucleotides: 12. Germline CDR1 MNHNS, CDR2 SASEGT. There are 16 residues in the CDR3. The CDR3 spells CASSVNPGTDSGELFF. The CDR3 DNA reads TGTGCCAGCAGTGTCAACCCTGGGACAGATAGCGGGGAGCTGTTTTTT.

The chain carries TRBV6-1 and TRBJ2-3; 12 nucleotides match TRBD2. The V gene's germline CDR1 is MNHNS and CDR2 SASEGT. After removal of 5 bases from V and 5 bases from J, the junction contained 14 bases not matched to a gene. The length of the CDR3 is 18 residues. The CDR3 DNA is TGTGCCAGCAGTCCCCTAACCCGGACTAGCGGGGCCAAAGATACGCAGTATTTT. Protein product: CASSPLTRTSGAKDTQYF.

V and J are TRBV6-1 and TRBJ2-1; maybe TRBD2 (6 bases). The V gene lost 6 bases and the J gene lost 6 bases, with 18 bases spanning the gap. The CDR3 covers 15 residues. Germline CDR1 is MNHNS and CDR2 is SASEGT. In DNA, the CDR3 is TGTGCCAGCAGGCGGGGCATGATGAAAGGCAATGAGCAGTTCTTC. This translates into CASRRGMMKGNEQFF.

The CDR3 bases are TGCGCCAGCAGCCAAGGAGGAGGGACAGACTCCTACGAGCAGTACTTC. It translates to CASSQGGGTDSYEQYF. The genes are TRBV4-3 and TRBJ2-7, with TRBD1 as a possible D gene (7 bases). V gave up 1 base and J gave up 0 bases, with 13 bases separating them. The CDR3 runs to 16 residues. Germline assignment: CDR1 LGHNA and CDR2 YSLEER.

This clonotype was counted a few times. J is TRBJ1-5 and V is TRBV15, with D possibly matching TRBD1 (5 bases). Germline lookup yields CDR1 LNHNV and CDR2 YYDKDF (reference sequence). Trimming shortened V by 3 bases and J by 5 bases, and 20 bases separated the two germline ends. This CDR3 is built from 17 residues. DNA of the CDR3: TGTGCCACCAGCAGCTCCCGGGACTTTCCGTTTCATCAGCCCCAGCATTTT. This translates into CATSSSRDFPFHQPQHF.

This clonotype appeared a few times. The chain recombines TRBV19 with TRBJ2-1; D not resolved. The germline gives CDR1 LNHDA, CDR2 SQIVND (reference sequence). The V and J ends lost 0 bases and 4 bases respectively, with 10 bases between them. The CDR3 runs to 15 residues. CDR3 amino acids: CASSIEAPGYNEQFF. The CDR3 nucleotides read TGTGCCAGTAGTATAGAGGCCCCAGGATACAATGAGCAGTTCTTC.

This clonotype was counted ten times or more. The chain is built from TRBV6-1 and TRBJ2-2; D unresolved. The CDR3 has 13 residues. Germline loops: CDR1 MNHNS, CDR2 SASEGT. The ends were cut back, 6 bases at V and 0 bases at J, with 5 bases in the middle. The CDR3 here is CASRGTNTGELFF. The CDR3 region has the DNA TGTGCCAGCAGGGGGACGAACACCGGGGAGCTGTTTTTT.

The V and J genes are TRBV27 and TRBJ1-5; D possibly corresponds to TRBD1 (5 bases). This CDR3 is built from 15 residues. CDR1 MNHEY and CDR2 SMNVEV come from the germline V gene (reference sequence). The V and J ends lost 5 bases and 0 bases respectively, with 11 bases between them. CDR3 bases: TGTGCCAGCAGTCAAGGGGTAGTTAGCAATCAGCCCCAGCATTTT. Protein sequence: CASSQGVVSNQPQHF.

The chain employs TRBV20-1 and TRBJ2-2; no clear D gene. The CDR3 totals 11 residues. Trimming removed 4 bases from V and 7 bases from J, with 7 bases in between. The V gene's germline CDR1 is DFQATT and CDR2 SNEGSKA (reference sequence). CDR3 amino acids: CSAKMFGELFF. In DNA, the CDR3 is TGCAGTGCTAAAATGTTCGGGGAGCTGTTTTTT.

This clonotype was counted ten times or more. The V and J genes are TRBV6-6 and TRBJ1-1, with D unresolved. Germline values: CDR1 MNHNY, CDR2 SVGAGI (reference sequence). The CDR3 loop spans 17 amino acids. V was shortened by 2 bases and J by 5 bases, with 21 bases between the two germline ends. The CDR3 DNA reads TGTGCCAGCAGTTACATCCCGATGGCCTCTCGGGTGACTGAAGCTTTCTTT. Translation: CASSYIPMASRVTEAFF.

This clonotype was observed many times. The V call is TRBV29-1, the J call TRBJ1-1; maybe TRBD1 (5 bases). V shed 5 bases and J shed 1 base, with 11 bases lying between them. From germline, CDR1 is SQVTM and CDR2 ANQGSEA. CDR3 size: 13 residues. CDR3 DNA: TGCAGCGTTTTCGGACATTGGAACACTGAAGCTTTCTTT. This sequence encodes CSVFGHWNTEAFF.